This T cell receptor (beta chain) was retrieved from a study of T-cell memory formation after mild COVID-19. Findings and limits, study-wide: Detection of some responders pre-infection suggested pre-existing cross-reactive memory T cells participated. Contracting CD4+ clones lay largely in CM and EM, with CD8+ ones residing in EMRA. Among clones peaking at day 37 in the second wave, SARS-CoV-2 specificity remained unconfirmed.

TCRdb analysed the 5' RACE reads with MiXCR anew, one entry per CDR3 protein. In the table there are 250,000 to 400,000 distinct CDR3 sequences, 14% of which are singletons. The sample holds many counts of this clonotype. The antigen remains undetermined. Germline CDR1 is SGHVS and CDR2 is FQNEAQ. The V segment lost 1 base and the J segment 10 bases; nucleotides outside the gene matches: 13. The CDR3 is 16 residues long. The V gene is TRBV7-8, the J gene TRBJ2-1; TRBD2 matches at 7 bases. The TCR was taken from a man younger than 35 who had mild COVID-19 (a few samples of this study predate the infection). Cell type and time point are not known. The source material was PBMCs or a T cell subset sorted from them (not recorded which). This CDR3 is CASSLVSVGGLGEQFF. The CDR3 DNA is TGTGCCAGCAGCTTAGTTTCCGTCGGAGGACTAGGCGAGCAGTTCTTC.